This is a list of T cell receptor beta chains from one sample in a study of fetal regulatory T cell absence and autoimmunity. Profiling relied on immunoSEQ multiplex PCR, and the TCRdb table lists in-frame clones only, not all of them. Of 85,000 to 100,000 clones listed, around 72% were seen once; the top ten hold approximately 1.9%. Material for sequencing was pancreas tissue. The receptors shown here come from a male donor with IPEX syndrome. CDR3s include the opening cysteine and the closing phenylalanine or tryptophan. A D gene is named only where the DNA matches it firmly. Rows may omit the clone size; those that give it use once, few, many or a size class.

>TRBD2|TRBJ2-1|NA|TRBV11-2
CASSLGGTTIGEQFF
TGTGCCAGCAGCTTAGGGGGGACTACCATCGGTGAGCAGTTCTTC
>TRBD2|TRBJ2-7|once|TRBV7-2
CASSLASPLAGGWQYF
TGTGCCAGCAGCTTAGCCTCCCCTCTAGCGGGAGGTTGGCAGTACTTC
>TRBD1|TRBJ1-2|NA|TRBV4-3
CASSQEYGTGPYGYTF
TGCGCCAGCAGCCAAGAATACGGGACAGGTCCTTATGGCTACACCTTC
>TRBD2|TRBJ2-5|few|TRBV18
CASSSAGVETQYF
TGTGCCAGCTCATCAGCGGGAGTGGAGACCCAGTACTTC
>NA|TRBJ2-5|NA|TRBV11-2
CASSLVPPPVETQYF
TGTGCCAGCAGCTTAGTCCCCCCCCCGGTAGAGACCCAGTACTTC
>TRBD1|TRBJ1-5|NA|TRBV5-1
CASSLADRFSNQPQHF
TGCGCCAGCAGCTTGGCGGACAGGTTTAGCAATCAGCCCCAGCATTTT
>NA|TRBJ1-1|NA|TRBV6-5
CASRRGSDTEAFF
TGTGCCAGCAGGCGGGGCTCGGACACTGAAGCTTTCTTT
>TRBD2|TRBJ2-3|NA|TRBV19
CASRREGRGDTQYF
TGTGCCAGTAGACGGGAGGGCCGAGGAGATACGCAGTATTTT
>NA|TRBJ2-1|NA|TRBV2
CALAPASSYNEQFF
TGTGCCCTAGCACCGGCGAGCTCCTACAATGAGCAGTTCTTC
>NA|TRBJ2-7|NA|TRBV6-1
CASSGVPYEQYF
TGTGCCAGCAGCGGAGTGCCCTACGAGCAGTACTTC
>NA|TRBJ1-2|NA|TRBV4-3
CASSQDRGGYGYTF
TGCGCCAGCAGCCAAGATAGGGGCGGCTATGGCTACACCTTC
>TRBD1|TRBJ1-2|NA|TRBV7-9
CASSWTGGYGYTF
TGTGCCAGCAGCTGGACAGGGGGCTATGGCTACACCTTC
>NA|TRBJ2-2|few|TRBV10-3
CAISEGANTGELFF
TGTGCCATCAGTGAGGGGGCGAACACCGGGGAGCTGTTTTTT
>NA|TRBJ2-3|NA|TRBV19
CASSRRYTDTQYF
TGTGCCAGTAGTAGGCGGTACACAGATACGCAGTATTTT
>TRBD2|TRBJ2-1|NA|TRBV7-9
CASSSTLAGGPYNEQFF
TGTGCCAGCAGCTCCACCCTAGCGGGGGGGCCCTACAATGAGCAGTTCTTC
>NA|TRBJ2-3|once|TRBV6-5
CASSYSRGDTQYF
TGTGCCAGCAGTTATTCGCGGGGAGATACGCAGTATTTT
>NA|TRBJ2-7|NA|TRBV27
CASSLFGRADYEQYF
TGTGCCAGCAGTTTATTTGGCAGGGCGGACTACGAGCAGTACTTC
>NA|TRBJ1-1|few|TRBV7-6
CASSLAGRYTEAFF
TGTGCCAGCAGCTTAGCCGGGAGATACACTGAAGCTTTCTTT
>NA|TRBJ2-3|few|TRBV23-1
CASSQWTEGCTDTQYF
TGCGCCAGCAGTCAGTGGACAGAGGGGTGCACAGATACGCAGTATTTT
>NA|TRBJ2-7|once|TRBV29-1
CSVEDPVSLEQYF
TGCAGCGTTGAAGATCCTGTCTCACTCGAGCAGTACTTC
>NA|TRBJ1-1|few|TRBV10-1
CASSESGGTEAFF
TGCGCCAGCAGTGAGTCGGGGGGCACTGAAGCTTTCTTT
>NA|TRBJ2-1|NA|TRBV27
CASSLSKGEQFF
TGTGCCAGCAGTTTATCGAAGGGGGAGCAGTTCTTC
>NA|TRBJ1-5|NA|TRBV27
CASSLTGGAYQPQHF
TGTGCCAGCAGTTTAACCGGGGGCGCTTATCAGCCCCAGCATTTT
>NA|TRBJ1-2|NA|TRBV11-2
CASSLDSRWTVYGYTF
TGTGCCAGCAGCTTAGATTCGAGATGGACAGTCTATGGCTACACCTTC
>NA|TRBJ2-3|NA|TRBV27
CASSYGGPADTQYF
TGTGCCAGCAGTTACGGGGGTCCCGCAGATACGCAGTATTTT
>TRBD1|TRBJ2-1|NA|TRBV6-5
CASSPPQGANEQFF
TGTGCCAGCAGTCCCCCCCAGGGGGCCAATGAGCAGTTCTTC
>NA|TRBJ1-1|NA|TRBV29-1
CSVERSGANTEAFF
TGCAGCGTTGAAAGGTCAGGTGCCAACACTGAAGCTTTCTTT
>NA|TRBJ1-1|NA|TRBV4-1
CASSQLEGIEAFF
TGCGCCAGCAGCCAGCTCGAGGGAATTGAAGCTTTCTTT
>NA|TRBJ1-1|NA|TRBV18
CASSPQGDEAFF
TGTGCCAGCTCACCACAGGGGGATGAAGCTTTCTTT
>NA|TRBJ2-5|NA|TRBV10-3
CAISESIQETQYF
TGTGCCATCAGTGAGTCGATACAAGAGACCCAGTACTTC
>NA|TRBJ1-2|NA|TRBV27
CASRDTNGYTF
TGTGCCAGCAGGGACACCAATGGCTACACCTTC
>NA|TRBJ2-2|NA|TRBV19
CASSIRSGELFF
TGTGCCAGTAGTATAAGATCCGGGGAGCTGTTTTTT
>NA|TRBJ2-3|NA|TRBV5-1
CASSFRPRGTTDTQYF
TGCGCCAGCAGCTTCCGGCCCCGAGGGACAACAGATACGCAGTATTTT
>NA|TRBJ2-2|once|TRBV15
CATSRDLSTGELFF
TGTGCCACCAGCAGAGATTTATCCACCGGGGAGCTGTTTTTT
>NA|TRBJ2-1|NA|TRBV7-2
CASSLFGPYNEQFF
TGTGCCAGCAGCTTATTCGGACCATACAATGAGCAGTTCTTC
>NA|TRBJ2-4|NA|TRBV19
CASSGLEENIQYF
TGTGCCAGTAGTGGCCTTGAGGAAAACATTCAGTACTTC
>NA|TRBJ2-2|NA|TRBV9
CASSELHWAGTGELFF
TGTGCCAGCAGCGAGCTCCATTGGGCGGGGACCGGGGAGCTGTTTTTT
>NA|TRBJ1-5|NA|TRBV4-1
CASSQAAGAQPQHF
TGCGCCAGCAGCCAAGCCGCAGGGGCTCAGCCCCAGCATTTT
>NA|TRBJ1-5|many|TRBV5-1
CASSLEGLNQPQHF
TGCGCCAGCAGCTTGGAAGGACTCAATCAGCCCCAGCATTTT
>TRBD1|TRBJ2-7|NA|TRBV27
CASSFSGGYEQYF
TGTGCCAGCAGTTTTTCAGGGGGCTACGAGCAGTACTTC
>NA|TRBJ1-1|NA|TRBV5-6
CASTLVSGEREAFF
TGTGCCAGCACTTTGGTGAGTGGGGAAAGGGAAGCTTTCTTT
>NA|TRBJ2-1|NA|TRBV11-3
CASSRHNEQFF
TGTGCCAGCAGCCGACACAATGAGCAGTTCTTC
>TRBD2|TRBJ2-1|NA|TRBV13
CASSDRGGDRSNEQFF
TGTGCCAGCAGCGACCGCGGGGGGGATCGTTCCAATGAGCAGTTCTTC
>NA|TRBJ1-1|NA|TRBV21-1
CASSKEGMNTEAFF
TGTGCCAGCAGCAAAGAGGGTATGAACACTGAAGCTTTCTTT
>NA|TRBJ1-3|NA|TRBV19
CASKPLGAVHTIYF
TGTGCCAGTAAGCCCCTGGGGGCGGTCCACACCATATATTTT
>NA|TRBJ2-7|NA|TRBV19
CASSIDFLRDYEQYF
TGTGCCAGTAGTATAGATTTCCTACGGGACTACGAGCAGTACTTC
>NA|TRBJ2-2|NA|TRBV6-6
CASSPGAGELFF
TGTGCCAGCAGTCCAGGGGCCGGGGAGCTGTTTTTT
>TRBD2|TRBJ2-1|NA|TRBV13
CASSLAETSGRWDEQFF
TGTGCCAGCAGCTTAGCGGAGACTAGCGGGAGGTGGGATGAGCAGTTCTTC
>NA|TRBJ2-4|NA|TRBV7-9
CASSLAGFDFPKNIQYF
TGTGCCAGCAGCTTAGCGGGATTTGACTTCCCCAAAAACATTCAGTACTTC
>NA|TRBJ1-1|NA|TRBV27
CASSLWVPGVPAFF
TGTGCCAGCAGTTTATGGGTACCAGGGGTCCCGGCTTTCTTT
>TRBD1|TRBJ1-2|once|TRBV5-4
CASSLLRTQGVGGYTF
TGTGCCAGCAGCTTGTTGAGAACGCAGGGGGTCGGTGGCTACACCTTC
>NA|TRBJ2-1|NA|TRBV2
CASSEFPGRSYNEQFF
TGTGCCAGCAGTGAATTCCCGGGGCGCTCCTACAATGAGCAGTTCTTC
>NA|TRBJ1-2|NA|TRBV4-1
CASSQDWGEANYGYTF
TGCGCCAGCAGCCAAGATTGGGGGGAGGCTAACTATGGCTACACCTTC
>TRBD2|TRBJ2-7|few|TRBV10-2
CARTSGVYEQYF
TGCGCCAGGACTAGCGGGGTCTACGAGCAGTACTTC